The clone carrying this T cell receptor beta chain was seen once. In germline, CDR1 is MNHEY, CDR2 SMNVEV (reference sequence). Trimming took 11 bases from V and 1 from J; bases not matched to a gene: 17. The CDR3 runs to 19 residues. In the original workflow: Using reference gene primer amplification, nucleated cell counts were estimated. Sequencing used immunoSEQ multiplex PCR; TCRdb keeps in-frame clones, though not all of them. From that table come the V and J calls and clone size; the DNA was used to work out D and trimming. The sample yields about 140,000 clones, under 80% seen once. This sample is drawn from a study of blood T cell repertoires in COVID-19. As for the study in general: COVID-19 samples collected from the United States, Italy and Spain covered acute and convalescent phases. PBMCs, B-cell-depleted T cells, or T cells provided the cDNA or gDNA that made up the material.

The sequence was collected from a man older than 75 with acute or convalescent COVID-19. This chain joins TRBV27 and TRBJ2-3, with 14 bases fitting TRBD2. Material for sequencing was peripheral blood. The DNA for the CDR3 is TGTGCCTCCTTGCCCCGCAGACCGGGACTAGCGGGGGGCACAGATACGCAGTATTTT. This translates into CASLPRRPGLAGGTDTQYF.